Sequencing of this T cell receptor beta chain was carried out in a study of glioma-infiltrating T cells (dated by TCRdb to 2016 to 2018). With regard to the full study: Sequencing of TCR alpha- and beta-chain repertoires was performed on glioma tissue, on non-neoplastic brain tissue, and on matched peripheral blood mononuclear cells. Three low-grade glioma patients, fewer than 10 primary glioblastoma patients and three non-glioma patients contributing non-neoplastic brain tissue were included in the paired cohort. To gauge divergence between tissue and blood T-cell populations, every tissue-infiltrating repertoire was compared against the peripheral blood repertoire from the same patient. Overall results and qualifications from the work: Small numbers underpinned the group comparisons: roughly 8 glioblastoma patients, three low-grade glioma patients and three non-neoplastic patients. VJ-independent divergence between tissue and blood was below expectation in non-neoplastic patients but above expectation in all gliomas, especially low-grade gliomas. Tissue and blood shared very few CDR3 sequences, a result attributed to high CDR3 diversity and limited sampling.

TCR alpha and beta CDR3 regions were amplified with the iRepertoire nested amplicon-rescue multiplex PCR (arm-PCR) platform from RNA. The input for one-step reverse transcription and amplification was about 95-400 ng of tissue mRNA or PBMC total RNA. After bead purification, a secondary multiplex PCR added Illumina adapters, and libraries were gel-purified between 200 and 400 bp. The libraries contained internal 6-nucleotide barcodes that were used for demultiplexing. The libraries were sequenced on an Illumina MiSeq using 2x220 or 2x250 nucleotide paired-end reads. The authors processed their data as follows. FLASH 1.2.11 was used to merge paired reads, and BWA-MEM then aligned the reads to the GRCh37 human genome before TRA and TRB reads were extracted. For V and J assignment, an IMGT-derived reference of cassette sequences and CDR3 motifs that included pseudogenes was used. Three-frame translation of reads was performed, and productive CDR3s were defined as those with a C...FGXG motif and no stop codons. Unique combinations of V-J cassette pair and CDR3 amino acid sequence were defined as clonotypes. Reads were filtered by Hamming distance, with the threshold set by the sequence error rate of each sample in mapped regions. TCRdb reprocessing: public reads trimmed at Q25 with fastp, clones called with MiXCR, in-frame beta chains kept. Entries that share a CDR3 protein sequence are merged under the most common genes and DNA. The V and J calls were not made by the authors but by TCRdb's processing. The table for this sample lists around 43,000 distinct CDR3 sequences; approximately 20% of them were counted only once. The ten largest clones capture 5% to 8% of the sample.

As regards this clonotype: The specificity of this receptor is unknown. A junction end diverges from the germline sequence, so it may reflect a read error.

The CDR3 runs 15 amino acids, cysteine and phenylalanine included. Kept here is only the CDR3 DNA, which spans 45 bases and is read in frame from base 1. The CDR1 and CDR2 encoded by the germline V gene are MDHEN and SYDVKM. In this chain, TRBV28 is recombined with TRBJ1-5; the D gene lacks a confident call. Specimen: glioma tissue, nonneoplastic brain tissue, or PBMCs (not recorded which). This clonotype was obtained from a human donor with low-grade glioma or glioblastoma, undergoing nonglioma brain surgery, or in good health (not recorded which). The nucleotide sequence is given as TGCGCCAGCAGTTTCTCCGAGAGCCCCAATCAGCCCCAGCATTTT. It codes for CASSFSESPNQPQHF.